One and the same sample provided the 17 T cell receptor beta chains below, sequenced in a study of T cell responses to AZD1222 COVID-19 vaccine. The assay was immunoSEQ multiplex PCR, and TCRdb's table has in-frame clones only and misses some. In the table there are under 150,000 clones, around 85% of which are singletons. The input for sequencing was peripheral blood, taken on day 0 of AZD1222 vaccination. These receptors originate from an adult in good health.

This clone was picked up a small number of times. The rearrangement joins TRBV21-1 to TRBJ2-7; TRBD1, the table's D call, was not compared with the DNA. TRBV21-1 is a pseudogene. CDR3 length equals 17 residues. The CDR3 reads CASRAVWTGDGEYEQYF. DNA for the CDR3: TGTGCCAGCAGAGCGGTGTGGACAGGTGATGGAGAGTACGAGCAGTACTTC.

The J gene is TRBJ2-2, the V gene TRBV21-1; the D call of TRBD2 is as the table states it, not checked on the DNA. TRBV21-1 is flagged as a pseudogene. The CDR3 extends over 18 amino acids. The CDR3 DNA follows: TGTGCCAGCAGCAAACTCGTCACTAGCGGGAGGAACACCGGGGAGCTGTTTTTT. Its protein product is CASSKLVTSGRNTGELFF.

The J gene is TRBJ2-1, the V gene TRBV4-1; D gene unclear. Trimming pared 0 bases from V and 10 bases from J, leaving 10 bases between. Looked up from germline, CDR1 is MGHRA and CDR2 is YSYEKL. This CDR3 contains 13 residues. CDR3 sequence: CASSQDYSREQFF. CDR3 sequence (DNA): TGCGCCAGCAGCCAAGACTACTCGAGGGAGCAGTTCTTC.

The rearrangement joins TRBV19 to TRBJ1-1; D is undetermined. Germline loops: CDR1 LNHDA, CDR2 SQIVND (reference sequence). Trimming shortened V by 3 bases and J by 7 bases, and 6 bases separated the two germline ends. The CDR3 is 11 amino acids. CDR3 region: CASSMADEAFF. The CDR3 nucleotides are TGTGCCAGTAGTATGGCAGATGAAGCTTTCTTT.

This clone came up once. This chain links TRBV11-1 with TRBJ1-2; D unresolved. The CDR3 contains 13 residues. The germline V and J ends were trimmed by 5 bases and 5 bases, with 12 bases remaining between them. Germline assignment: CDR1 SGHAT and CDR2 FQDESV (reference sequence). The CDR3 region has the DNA TGTGCCAGCAGCCCGGACCCTGATTATGGCTACACCTTC. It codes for CASSPDPDYGYTF.

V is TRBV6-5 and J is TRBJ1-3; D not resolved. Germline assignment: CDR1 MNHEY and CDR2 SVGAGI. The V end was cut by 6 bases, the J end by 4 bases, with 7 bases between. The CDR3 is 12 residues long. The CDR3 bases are TGTGCCAGCAGGGACCCCGGAAACACCATATATTTT. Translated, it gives CASRDPGNTIYF.

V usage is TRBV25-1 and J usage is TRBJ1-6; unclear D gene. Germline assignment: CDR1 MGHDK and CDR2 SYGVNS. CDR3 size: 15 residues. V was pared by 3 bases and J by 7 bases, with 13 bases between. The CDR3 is CASSDGSFSNSPLHF. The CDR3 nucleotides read TGTGCCAGCAGTGATGGCTCTTTTTCAAATTCACCCCTCCACTTT.

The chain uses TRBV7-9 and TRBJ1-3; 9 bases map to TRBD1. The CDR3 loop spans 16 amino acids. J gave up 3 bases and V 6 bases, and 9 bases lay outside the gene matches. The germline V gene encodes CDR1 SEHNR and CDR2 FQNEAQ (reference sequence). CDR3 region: CASRPPDRGYGNTIYF. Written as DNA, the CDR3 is TGTGCCAGCAGGCCGCCGGACAGGGGATATGGAAACACCATATATTTT. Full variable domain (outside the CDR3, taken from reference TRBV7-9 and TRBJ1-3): DTGVSQNPRHKITKRGQNVTFRCDPISEHNRLYWYRQTLGQGPEFLTYFQNEAQLEKSRLLSDRFSAERPKGSFSTLEIQRTEQGDSAMYLCASRPPDRGYGNTIYFGEGSWLTVV.

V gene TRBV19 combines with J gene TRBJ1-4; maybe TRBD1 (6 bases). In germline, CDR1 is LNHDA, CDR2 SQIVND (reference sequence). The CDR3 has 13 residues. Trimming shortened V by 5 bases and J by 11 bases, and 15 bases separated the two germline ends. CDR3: CASSPQPGHKLFF. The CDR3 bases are TGTGCCAGTAGTCCACAACCGGGACACAAACTGTTTTTT.

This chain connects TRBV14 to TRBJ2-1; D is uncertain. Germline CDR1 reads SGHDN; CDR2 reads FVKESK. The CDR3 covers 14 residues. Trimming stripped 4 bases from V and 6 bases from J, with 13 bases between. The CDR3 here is CASSRELPSNEQFF. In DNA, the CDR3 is TGTGCCAGCAGCCGAGAACTTCCAAGCAATGAGCAGTTCTTC. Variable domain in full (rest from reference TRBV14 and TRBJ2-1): EAGVTQFPSHSVIEKGQTVTLRCDPISGHDNLYWYRRVMGKEIKFLLHFVKESKQDESGMPNNRFLAERTGGTYSTLKVQPAELEDSGVYFCASSRELPSNEQFFGPGTRLTVL.

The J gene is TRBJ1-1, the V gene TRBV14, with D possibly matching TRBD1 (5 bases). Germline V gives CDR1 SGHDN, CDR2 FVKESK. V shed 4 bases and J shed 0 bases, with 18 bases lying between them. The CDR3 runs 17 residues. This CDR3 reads CASSPLDGQGLNTEAFF. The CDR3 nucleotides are TGTGCCAGCAGCCCCTTGGACGGGCAGGGTTTGAACACTGAAGCTTTCTTT.

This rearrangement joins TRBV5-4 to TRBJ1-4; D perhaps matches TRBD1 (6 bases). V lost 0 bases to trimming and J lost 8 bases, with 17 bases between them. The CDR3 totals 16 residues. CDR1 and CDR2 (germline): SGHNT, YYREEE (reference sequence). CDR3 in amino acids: CASSLEGGRGREKLFF. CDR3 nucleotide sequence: TGTGCCAGCAGCTTGGAAGGGGGGAGAGGAAGGGAAAAACTGTTTTTT.

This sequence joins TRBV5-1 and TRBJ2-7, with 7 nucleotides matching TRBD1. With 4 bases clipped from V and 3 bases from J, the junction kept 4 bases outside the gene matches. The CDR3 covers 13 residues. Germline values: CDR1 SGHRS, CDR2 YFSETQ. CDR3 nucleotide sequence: TGCGCCAGCAGCCGGGACAGATTCTACGAGCAGTACTTC. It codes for CASSRDRFYEQYF. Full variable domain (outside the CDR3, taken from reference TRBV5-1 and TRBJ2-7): KAGVTQTPRYLIKTRGQQVTLSCSPISGHRSVSWYQQTPGQGLQFLFEYFSETQRNKGNFPGRFSGRQFSNSRSEMNVSTLELGDSALYLCASSRDRFYEQYFGPGTRLTVT.

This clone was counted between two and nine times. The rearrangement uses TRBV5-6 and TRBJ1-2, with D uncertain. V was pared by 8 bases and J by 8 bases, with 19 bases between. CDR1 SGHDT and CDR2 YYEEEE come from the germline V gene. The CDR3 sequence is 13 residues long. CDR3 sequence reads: CASIVGPGDGYTF. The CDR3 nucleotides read TGTGCCAGTATCGTCGGGCCAGGCGACGGCTACACCTTC.

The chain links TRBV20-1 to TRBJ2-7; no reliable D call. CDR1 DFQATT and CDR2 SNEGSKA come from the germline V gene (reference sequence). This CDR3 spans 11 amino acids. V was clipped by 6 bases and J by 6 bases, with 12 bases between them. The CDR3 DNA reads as TGCAGTGCCAGTGGGAAGGTCGAGCAGTACTTC. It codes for CSASGKVEQYF.

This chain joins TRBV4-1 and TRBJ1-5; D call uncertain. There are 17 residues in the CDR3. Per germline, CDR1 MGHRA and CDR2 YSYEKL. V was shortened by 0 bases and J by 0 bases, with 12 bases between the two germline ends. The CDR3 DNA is TGCGCCAGCAGCCAAGACCACCCGACCTATAGCAATCAGCCCCAGCATTTT. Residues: CASSQDHPTYSNQPQHF.

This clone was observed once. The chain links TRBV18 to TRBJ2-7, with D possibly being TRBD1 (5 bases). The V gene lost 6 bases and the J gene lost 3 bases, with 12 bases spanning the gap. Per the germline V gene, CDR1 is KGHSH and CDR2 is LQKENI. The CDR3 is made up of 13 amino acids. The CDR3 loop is CASSIRVGYEQYF. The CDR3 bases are TGTGCCAGCTCGATCAGGGTGGGCTACGAGCAGTACTTC.